Sequencing of this TCR beta chain was carried out in a study of graft-versus-host responses after intestinal transplantation. About the research overall: All recipients were transplanted with multivisceral, liver-intestinal, or isolated intestinal grafts.

As regards this clone: Its target is unknown.

Sequencing was performed with immunoSEQ multiplex PCR; in TCRdb, only in-frame clones are kept and a portion is missing. Of 65,000 to 90,000 clones listed, more than 70% are singletons. Study conclusions and caveats: The presence of high graft-versus-host to host-versus-graft clonal ratios in allografts characterized patients with graft-donor T cell macrochimerism. GvH clones detected in recipient marrow included some appearing first in ileum or blood.

Germline CDR1 MDHEN, CDR2 SYDVKM. This CDR3 is built from 16 residues. The V and J ends lost 5 bases and 3 bases, in that order; junction bases with no gene match: 11. This sequence originates from a human donor who received an intestinal transplant. V is TRBV28 and J is TRBJ2-3; TRBD2 matches at 7 bases. The sample in question was unstimulated CD8+ T cells sorted from spleen or lymph node cells, obtained before intestinal transplant. The CDR3 nucleotides read TGTGCCAGCAGTCCAAGCGGGATGTTGGAAACAGATACGCAGTATTTT. It is translated as CASSPSGMLETDTQYF.